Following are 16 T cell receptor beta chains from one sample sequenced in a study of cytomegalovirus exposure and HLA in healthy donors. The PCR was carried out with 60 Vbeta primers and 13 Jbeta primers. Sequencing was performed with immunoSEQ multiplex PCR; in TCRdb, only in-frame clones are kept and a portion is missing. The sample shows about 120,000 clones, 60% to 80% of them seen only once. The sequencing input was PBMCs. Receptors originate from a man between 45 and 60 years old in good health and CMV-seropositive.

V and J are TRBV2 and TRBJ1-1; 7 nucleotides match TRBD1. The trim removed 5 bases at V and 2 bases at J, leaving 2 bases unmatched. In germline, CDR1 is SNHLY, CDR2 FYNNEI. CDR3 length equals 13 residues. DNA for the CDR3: TGTGCCAGCAGTCGACAGGGTAACACTGAAGCTTTCTTT. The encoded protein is CASSRQGNTEAFF.

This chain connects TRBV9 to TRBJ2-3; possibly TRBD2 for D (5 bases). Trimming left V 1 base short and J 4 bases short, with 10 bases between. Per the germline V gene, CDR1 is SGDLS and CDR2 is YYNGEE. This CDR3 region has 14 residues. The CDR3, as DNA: TGTGCCAGCAGCGTAACCGGACTCGCAGATACGCAGTATTTT. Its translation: CASSVTGLADTQYF.

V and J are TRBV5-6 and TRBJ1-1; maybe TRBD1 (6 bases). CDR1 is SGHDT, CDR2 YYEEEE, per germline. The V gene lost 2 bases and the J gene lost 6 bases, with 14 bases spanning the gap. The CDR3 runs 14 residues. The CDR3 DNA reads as TGTGCCAGCAGCTTCGGACAGAGGGTCGCTGAAGCTTTCTTT. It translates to CASSFGQRVAEAFF.

The CDR3 nucleotides are TGCGCCAGCAGCTTGTCCGGCGGGGGGCCCCCAAGTGAGCAGTTCTTC. Translating it yields CASSLSGGGPPSEQFF. The chain recombines TRBV5-1 with TRBJ2-1, with 8 bases aligning to TRBD2. CDR1 and CDR2 (germline): SGHRS, YFSETQ. V trimming: 1 base; J trimming: 9 bases; junction bases outside the gene matches: 12. This CDR3 spans 16 amino acids.

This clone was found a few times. The CDR3 DNA reads as TGTGCCAGCAGCTTATATCCTTTGGGCAGCGGGAGAACCTACGAGCAGTACTTC. Translation: CASSLYPLGSGRTYEQYF. The genes are TRBV7-6 and TRBJ2-7; 8 bases fit TRBD2. Looked up from germline, CDR1 is SGHVS and CDR2 is FNYEAQ. This CDR3 contains 18 residues. With 2 bases clipped from V and 2 bases from J, the junction kept 14 bases outside the gene matches.

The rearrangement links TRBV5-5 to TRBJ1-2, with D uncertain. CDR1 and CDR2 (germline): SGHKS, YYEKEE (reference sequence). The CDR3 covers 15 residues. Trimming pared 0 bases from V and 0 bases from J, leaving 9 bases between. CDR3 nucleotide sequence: TGTGCCAGCAGCTTGGCGGCAGACTCTAACTATGGCTACACCTTC. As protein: CASSLAADSNYGYTF.

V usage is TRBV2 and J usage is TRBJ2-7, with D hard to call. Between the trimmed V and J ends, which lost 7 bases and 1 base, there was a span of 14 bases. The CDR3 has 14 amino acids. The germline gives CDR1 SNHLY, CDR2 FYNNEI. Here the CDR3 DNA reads TGTGCCAGCAAGCGAAGTTTGTTTTCCTACGAGCAGTACTTC. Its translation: CASKRSLFSYEQYF.

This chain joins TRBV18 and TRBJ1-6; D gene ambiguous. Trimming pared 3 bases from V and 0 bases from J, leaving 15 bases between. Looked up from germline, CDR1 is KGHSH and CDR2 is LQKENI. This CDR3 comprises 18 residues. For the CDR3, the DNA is TGTGCCAGCTCACCCAACCCGGGGAGAGGCTCCTATAATTCACCCCTCCACTTT. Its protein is CASSPNPGRGSYNSPLHF.

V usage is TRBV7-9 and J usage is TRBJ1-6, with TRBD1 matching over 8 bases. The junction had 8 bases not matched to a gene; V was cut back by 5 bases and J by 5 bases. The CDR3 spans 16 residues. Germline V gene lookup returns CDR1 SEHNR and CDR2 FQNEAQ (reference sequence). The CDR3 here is CASSPKDRDHNSPLHF. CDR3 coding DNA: TGTGCCAGCAGCCCCAAGGACAGGGACCATAATTCACCCCTCCACTTT.

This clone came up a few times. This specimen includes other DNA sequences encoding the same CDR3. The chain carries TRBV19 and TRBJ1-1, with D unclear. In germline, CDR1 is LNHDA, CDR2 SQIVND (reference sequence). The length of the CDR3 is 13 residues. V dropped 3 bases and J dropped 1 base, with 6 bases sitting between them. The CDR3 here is CASSIRENTEAFF. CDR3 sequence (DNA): TGTGCCAGTAGTATCCGGGAGAACACTGAAGCTTTCTTT. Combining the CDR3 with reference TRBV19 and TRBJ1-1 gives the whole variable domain DGGITQSPKYLFRKEGQNVTLSCEQNLNHDAMYWYRQDPGQGLRLIYYSQIVNDFQKGDIAEGYSVSREKKESFPLTVTSAQKNPTAFYLCASSIRENTEAFFGQGTRLTVV.

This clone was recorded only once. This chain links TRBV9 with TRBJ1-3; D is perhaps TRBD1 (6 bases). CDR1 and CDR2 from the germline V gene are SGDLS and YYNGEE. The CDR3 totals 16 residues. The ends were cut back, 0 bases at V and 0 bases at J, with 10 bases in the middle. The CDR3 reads CASSVEIGGSGNTIYF. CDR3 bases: TGTGCCAGCAGCGTAGAAATAGGGGGCTCTGGAAACACCATATATTTT.

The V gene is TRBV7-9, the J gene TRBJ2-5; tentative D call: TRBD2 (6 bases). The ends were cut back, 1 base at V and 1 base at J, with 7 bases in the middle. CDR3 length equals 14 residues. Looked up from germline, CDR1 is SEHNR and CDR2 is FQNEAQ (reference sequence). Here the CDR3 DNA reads TGTGCCAGCAGCTTAGTCGGGGGCCAAGAGACCCAGTACTTC. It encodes CASSLVGGQETQYF.

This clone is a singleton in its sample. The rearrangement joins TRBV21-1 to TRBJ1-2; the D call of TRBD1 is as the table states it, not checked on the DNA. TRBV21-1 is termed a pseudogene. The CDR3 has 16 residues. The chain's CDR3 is CASSGRRTGGFYGYTF. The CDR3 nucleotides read TGTGCCAGCAGCGGGCGGCGGACAGGAGGGTTCTATGGCTACACCTTC.

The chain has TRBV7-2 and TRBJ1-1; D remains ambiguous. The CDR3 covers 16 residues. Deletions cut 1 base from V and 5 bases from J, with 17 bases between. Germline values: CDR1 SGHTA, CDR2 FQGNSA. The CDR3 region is CASSLGQPTTGTEAFF. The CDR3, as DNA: TGTGCCAGCAGCTTAGGCCAGCCCACCACCGGGACTGAAGCTTTCTTT.

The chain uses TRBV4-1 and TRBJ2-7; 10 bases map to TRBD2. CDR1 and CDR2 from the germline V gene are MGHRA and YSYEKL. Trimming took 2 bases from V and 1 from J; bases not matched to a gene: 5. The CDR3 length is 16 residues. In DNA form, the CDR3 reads TGCGCCAGCAGCCAAAGTGCTAGCGGGAGATCCTACGAGCAGTACTTC. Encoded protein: CASSQSASGRSYEQYF.

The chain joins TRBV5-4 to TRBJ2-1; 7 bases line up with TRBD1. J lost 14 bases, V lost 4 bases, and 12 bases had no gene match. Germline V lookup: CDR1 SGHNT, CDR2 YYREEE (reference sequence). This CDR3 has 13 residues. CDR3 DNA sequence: TGTGCCAGCAGCCCCTTAACCGACAGGGTCGAGTTCTTC. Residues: CASSPLTDRVEFF. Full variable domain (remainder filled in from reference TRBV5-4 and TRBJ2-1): ETGVTQSPTHLIKTRGQQVTLRCSSQSGHNTVSWYQQALGQGPQFIFQYYREEENGRGNFPPRFSGLQFPNYSSELNVNALELDDSALYLCASSPLTDRVEFFGPGTRLTVL.